The rows below give T cell receptor beta chains drawn from one sample of a study of shared T cell receptors in the human thymus. Only in-frame clones appear in the TCRdb table, and some are missing; sequencing was by immunoSEQ multiplex PCR. Here the sample spans 600,000 to 900,000 clones, approximately 85% being singletons. This sample was also put to use in a study of human thymus T cells.

Sequences were obtained from thymocytes. The receptors originated from a girl in the first two years of life with a congenital heart defect. Each CDR3 is given with its conserved first and last residue. The order of the fields is clone size, D gene, J gene, V gene, CDR3 protein, CDR3 DNA. A D gene is named only where the DNA matches it firmly. Clone size is stated in some rows and not others, as once, few, many or a class when expanded.

size: .; D: .; J: TRBJ2-2; V: TRBV7-3; CDR3: CASSYFPRAGAKTGELFF; DNA: TGTGCCAGCAGCTATTTTCCCCGTGCAGGGGCCAAAACCGGGGAGCTGTTTTTT
size: once; D: TRBD1; J: TRBJ2-2; V: TRBV29-1; CDR3: CSVPGQGGPRSPRRANTGELFF; DNA: TGCAGCGTCCCCGGACAGGGGGGACCCCGATCCCCGCGTCGCGCGAACACCGGGGAGCTGTTTTTT
size: .; D: .; J: TRBJ1-1; V: TRBV2; CDR3: CASRGQNTEAFF; DNA: TGTGCCAGCAGGGGACAGAACACTGAAGCTTTCTTT
size: .; D: TRBD1; J: TRBJ2-7; V: TRBV19; CDR3: CASSIGGGYIEQYF; DNA: TGTGCCAGTAGTATAGGAGGGGGCTATATCGAGCAGTACTTC
size: few; D: .; J: TRBJ1-1; V: TRBV28; CDR3: CASSSNRDSNTEAFF; DNA: TGTGCCAGCAGTTCCAACAGGGATTCGAACACTGAAGCTTTCTTT
size: .; D: TRBD2; J: TRBJ2-7; V: TRBV7-9; CDR3: CASSWLAGAFSDEQYF; DNA: TGTGCCAGCAGCTGGTTAGCGGGGGCCTTTTCGGACGAGCAGTACTTC
size: .; D: .; J: TRBJ2-7; V: TRBV28; CDR3: CASSLPSQLSSYEQYF; DNA: TGTGCCAGCAGCTTACCCTCACAACTAAGCTCCTACGAGCAGTACTTC
size: .; D: TRBD1; J: TRBJ2-5; V: TRBV5-1; CDR3: CASSRTGVQETQYF; DNA: TGCGCCAGCAGCCGGACAGGGGTCCAAGAGACCCAGTACTTC
size: .; D: TRBD1; J: TRBJ1-3; V: TRBV18; CDR3: CASSPSPGQGRVPSGNTIYF; DNA: TGTGCCAGCTCACCAAGCCCGGGACAGGGACGCGTGCCCTCTGGAAACACCATATATTTT
size: .; D: .; J: TRBJ1-1; V: TRBV7-9; CDR3: CASSQGLASMNTEAFF; DNA: TGTGCCAGCAGCCAAGGCTTAGCTAGCATGAACACTGAAGCTTTCTTT
size: .; D: TRBD1; J: TRBJ1-6; V: TRBV6-5; CDR3: CASSNGTGGSPLHF; DNA: TGTGCCAGCAGCAACGGGACAGGGGGTTCACCCCTCCACTTT
size: .; D: .; J: TRBJ1-1; V: TRBV27; CDR3: CASSPTIDRNPASTEAFF; DNA: TGTGCCAGCAGTCCAACAATCGACAGGAACCCAGCGAGCACTGAAGCTTTCTTC
size: .; D: .; J: TRBJ1-2; V: TRBV2; CDR3: CASKGRGGYTF; DNA: TGTGCCAGCAAAGGCAGAGGAGGCTACACCTTC
size: few; D: .; J: TRBJ1-2; V: TRBV5-6; CDR3: CASSLERGPNYGYTF; DNA: TGTGCCAGCAGCTTGGAAAGGGGCCCTAACTATGGCTACACCTTC
size: .; D: TRBD1; J: TRBJ1-2; V: TRBV2; CDR3: CASSFDGTGVHGYTF; DNA: TGTGCCAGCAGTTTCGACGGGACAGGGGTTCATGGCTACACCTTC
size: .; D: TRBD1; J: TRBJ1-5; V: TRBV30; CDR3: CAWSVYRGVGNQPQHF; DNA: TGTGCCTGGAGTGTCTACAGGGGAGTCGGCAATCAGCCCCAGCATTTT
size: once; D: .; J: TRBJ1-6; V: TRBV28; CDR3: CASSSAGVVTDNSPLHF; DNA: TGTGCCAGCAGTTCCGCCGGGGTTGTGACCGATAATTCACCCCTCCACTTT
size: .; D: TRBD1; J: TRBJ2-1; V: TRBV4-1; CDR3: CASSQIEGQGAGEQFF; DNA: TGCGCCAGCAGCCAGATTGAGGGACAGGGGGCCGGTGAGCAGTTCTTC
size: .; D: .; J: TRBJ2-3; V: TRBV14; CDR3: CASSQDPQGEADTQYF; DNA: TGTGCCAGCAGCCAAGATCCCCAGGGTGAGGCAGATACGCAGTATTTT
size: once; D: TRBD1; J: TRBJ2-3; V: TRBV4-1; CDR3: CASSRRFGQGVDTQYF; DNA: TGCGCCAGCAGCCGCCGGTTCGGACAGGGAGTAGATACGCAGTATTTT
size: .; D: .; J: TRBJ1-6; V: TRBV11-2; CDR3: CASSPRGAAPYNSPLHF; DNA: TGTGCCAGCAGCCCGAGAGGCGCGGCCCCCTATAATTCACCCCTCCACTTT
size: .; D: .; J: TRBJ2-1; V: TRBV5-4; CDR3: CASSFLRILGAYNEQFF; DNA: TGTGCCAGCAGCTTTCTGAGGATATTGGGTGCCTACAATGAGCAGTTCTTC
size: .; D: TRBD1; J: TRBJ1-1; V: TRBV6-6; CDR3: CASPSGAGGRTEAFF; DNA: TGTGCCAGCCCCTCTGGGGCAGGGGGTCGGACTGAAGCTTTCTTT
size: .; D: TRBD2; J: TRBJ2-7; V: TRBV28; CDR3: CASSFPDGGIRKQYF; DNA: TGTGCCAGCAGTTTCCCCGACGGGGGGATCAGGAAGCAGTACTTC
size: once; D: TRBD2; J: TRBJ2-3; V: TRBV29-1; CDR3: CSVEDLGGSGGSRFTDTQYF; DNA: TGCAGCGTTGAAGATTTAGGTGGTAGCGGGGGTTCCCGATTCACAGATACGCAGTATTTT
size: .; D: TRBD1; J: TRBJ2-7; V: TRBV4-2; CDR3: CASSQRTGEPPYEQYF; DNA: TGTGCCAGCAGCCAACGGACAGGGGAACCTCCCTACGAGCAGTACTTC
size: .; D: .; J: TRBJ2-3; V: TRBV7-2; CDR3: CASSFARDTQYF; DNA: TGTGCCAGCAGCTTTGCTAGAGATACGCAGTATTTT
size: .; D: .; J: TRBJ2-2; V: TRBV11-1; CDR3: CASSPGSYTGELFF; DNA: TGTGCCAGCAGCCCCGGGTCCTATACCGGGGAGCTGTTTTTT
size: .; D: TRBD1; J: TRBJ1-2; V: TRBV5-1; CDR3: CASSRTYRGEGYTF; DNA: TGCGCCAGCAGCCGTACCTACAGGGGGGAAGGCTACACCTTC
size: .; D: .; J: TRBJ2-2; V: TRBV20-1; CDR3: CSALCDGELFF; DNA: TGCAGTGCCCTATGTGACGGGGAGCTGTTTTTT
size: .; D: .; J: TRBJ1-5; V: TRBV30; CDR3: CAWSRRGYSNQPQHF; DNA: TGTGCCTGGTCCCGTAGGGGTTATAGCAATCAGCCCCAGCATTTT
size: once; D: .; J: TRBJ1-1; V: TRBV5-1; CDR3: CASSFWGRATEAFF; DNA: TGCGCCAGCAGCTTTTGGGGCAGGGCCACTGAAGCTTTCTTT
size: .; D: .; J: TRBJ1-1; V: TRBV19; CDR3: CASGGGGARSEAFF; DNA: TGTGCCAGCGGCGGGGGAGGGGCGCGGAGTGAAGCTTTCTTT
size: .; D: TRBD1; J: TRBJ1-6; V: TRBV14; CDR3: CASSQAPLDRVNSPLHF; DNA: TGTGCCAGCAGCCAAGCACCCCTGGACAGGGTCAATTCACCCCTCCACTTT
size: .; D: TRBD1; J: TRBJ2-3; V: TRBV6-4; CDR3: CASSGQGTNSTDTQYF; DNA: TGTGCCAGCAGTGGACAGGGGACCAATAGCACAGATACGCAGTATTTT
size: .; D: TRBD1; J: TRBJ1-1; V: TRBV14; CDR3: CASSHASTGSTEAFF; DNA: TGTGCCAGCAGCCATGCCTCGACAGGGAGCACTGAAGCTTTCTTT
size: .; D: .; J: TRBJ1-2; V: TRBV6-5; CDR3: CASSYVQGRPYGYTF; DNA: TGTGCCAGCAGTTACGTGCAGGGGAGACCCTATGGCTACACCTTC
size: .; D: .; J: TRBJ2-1; V: TRBV5-8; CDR3: CASSSRRDMGNSYNEQFF; DNA: TGTGCCAGCAGCTCACGCCGGGACATGGGGAACTCCTACAATGAGCAGTTCTTC
size: .; D: .; J: TRBJ1-2; V: TRBV19; CDR3: CASSIRGTRCPRNPYGYTF; DNA: TGTGCCAGTAGTATTAGGGGTACGAGATGTCCCCGCAATCCCTATGGCTACACCTTC
size: few; D: TRBD1; J: TRBJ1-2; V: TRBV6-1; CDR3: CASSAGGSLMDGYTF; DNA: TGTGCCAGCTCGGCAGGGGGCTCCCTTATGGATGGCTACACCTTC
size: .; D: .; J: TRBJ1-2; V: TRBV7-2; CDR3: CASSHDGSGYGYTF; DNA: TGTGCCAGCAGCCACGATGGGAGTGGATATGGCTACACCTTC
size: .; D: .; J: TRBJ1-1; V: TRBV9; CDR3: CASSVNPTGLNTEAFF; DNA: TGTGCCAGCAGCGTAAACCCGACAGGCTTGAACACTGAAGCTTTCTTT
size: few; D: .; J: TRBJ1-2; V: TRBV15; CDR3: CATSRDQGDFLQRANYGYTF; DNA: TGTGCCACCAGCAGAGACCAAGGGGACTTCCTGCAACGGGCTAACTATGGCTACACCTTC
size: .; D: .; J: TRBJ1-6; V: TRBV5-1; CDR3: CASSVRGHSPLHF; DNA: TGCGCCAGCAGCGTTAGGGGCCATTCACCCCTCCACTTT
size: .; D: .; J: TRBJ2-3; V: TRBV7-9; CDR3: CASSLGGGTTDTQYF; DNA: TGTGCCAGCAGCTTAGGGGGGGGCACCACAGATACGCAGTATTTT
size: .; D: .; J: TRBJ1-1; V: TRBV30; CDR3: CAWSPFRVNTEAFF; DNA: TGTGCCTGGAGCCCCTTCAGGGTGAACACTGAAGCTTTCTTT
size: once; D: .; J: TRBJ1-2; V: TRBV7-9; CDR3: CASSLGGGRGRHGYTF; DNA: TGTGCCAGCAGCTTAGGGGGGGGTCGGGGCCGGCATGGCTACACCTTC
size: .; D: .; J: TRBJ1-1; V: TRBV5-1; CDR3: CASSRQRGSDTEAFF; DNA: TGCGCCAGCAGCCGACAGAGGGGGTCGGACACTGAAGCTTTCTTT
size: .; D: .; J: TRBJ2-3; V: TRBV5-1; CDR3: CASSLGDSWQGEGGSTDTQYF; DNA: TGCGCCAGCAGCTTAGGGGATTCGTGGCAGGGCGAAGGGGGTAGCACAGATACGCAGTATTTT
size: .; D: .; J: TRBJ2-7; V: TRBV10-1; CDR3: CASSESGQPYEQYF; DNA: TGCGCCAGCAGTGAGTCTGGGCAGCCCTACGAGCAGTACTTC